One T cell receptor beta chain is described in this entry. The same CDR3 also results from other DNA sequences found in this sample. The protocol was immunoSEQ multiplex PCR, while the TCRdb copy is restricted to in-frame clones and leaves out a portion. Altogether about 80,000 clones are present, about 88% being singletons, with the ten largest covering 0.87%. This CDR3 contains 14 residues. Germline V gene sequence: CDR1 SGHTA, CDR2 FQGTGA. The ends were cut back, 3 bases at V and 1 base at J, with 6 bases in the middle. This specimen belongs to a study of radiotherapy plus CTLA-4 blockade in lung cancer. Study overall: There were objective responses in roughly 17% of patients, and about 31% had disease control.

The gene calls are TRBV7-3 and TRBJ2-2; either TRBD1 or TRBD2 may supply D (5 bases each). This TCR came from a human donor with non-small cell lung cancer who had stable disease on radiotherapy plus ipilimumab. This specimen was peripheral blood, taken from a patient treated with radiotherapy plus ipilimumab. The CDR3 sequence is CASSFGGNTGELFF. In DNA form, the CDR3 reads TGTGCCAGCAGCTTTGGGGGGAACACCGGGGAGCTGTTTTTT.